Below, 23 T cell receptor beta chains from the same sample are listed, as sequenced in a study of cytomegalovirus exposure and HLA in healthy donors. Primers included in the PCR were 60 Vbeta and 13 Jbeta primers. TCRdb's table, derived via immunoSEQ multiplex PCR, lists solely in-frame clones and lacks some. The profile shows about 130,000 clones, 83% of them singletons. Sample: PBMCs. These TCRs come from a woman aged 35 to 49 in good health and CMV-seropositive.

V gene TRBV9 combines with J gene TRBJ1-2; D is perhaps TRBD1 (5 bases). CDR3 length: 12 amino acids. Trimming took 4 bases from V and 8 from J, leaving 12 bases between them. The germline CDR1 and CDR2 sequences are SGDLS and YYNGEE. Here the CDR3 reads CASSQRGYGYTF. CDR3 coding DNA: TGTGCCAGCAGCCAAAGGGGTTACGGCTACACCTTC.

The chain recombines TRBV6-5 with TRBJ2-7; TRBD2 matches at 9 bases. The CDR3 totals 15 residues. In germline, CDR1 is MNHEY, CDR2 SVGAGI. V lost 2 bases to trimming and J lost 3 bases; unmatched junction nucleotides: 5. The CDR3 DNA is TGTGCCAGCAGTTACACCGGGACTAGCCGCTACGAGCAGTACTTC. Its translation is CASSYTGTSRYEQYF.

J is TRBJ2-7 and V is TRBV11-3, with D possibly TRBD2 on 5 matching bases. CDR3 length: 13 amino acids. V was clipped by 3 bases and J by 2 bases, with 8 bases between them. The germline gives CDR1 SGHNT, CDR2 YENEEA. Written as DNA, the CDR3 is TGTGCCAGCAGCTTGCGGGTAACCTACGAGCAGTACTTC. Its protein product is CASSLRVTYEQYF.

The chain couples TRBV4-1 to TRBJ1-5; maybe TRBD1 (5 bases). This CDR3 has 15 amino acids. Germline V lookup: CDR1 MGHRA, CDR2 YSYEKL. The ends were cut back, 0 bases at V and 7 bases at J, with 13 bases in the middle. CDR3 DNA: TGCGCCAGCAGCCAAGATCCAGGGCCAGCGCAGCCCCAGCATTTT. Translation: CASSQDPGPAQPQHF.

This chain links TRBV7-9 with TRBJ1-4; D is possibly TRBD1 (5 bases). The CDR3 loop spans 15 amino acids. CDR1 and CDR2 from the germline V gene are SEHNR and FQNEAQ (reference sequence). V lost 7 bases and J 5 bases, leaving 17 bases between the germline ends. The CDR3 spells CASTRGEGSNEKLFF. The CDR3 DNA is TGTGCCAGCACCAGAGGGGAGGGCTCCAATGAAAAACTGTTTTTT. Using reference TRBV7-9 and TRBJ1-4 for the parts outside the CDR3, the full variable domain is DTGVSQNPRHKITKRGQNVTFRCDPISEHNRLYWYRQTLGQGPEFLTYFQNEAQLEKSRLLSDRFSAERPKGSFSTLEIQRTEQGDSAMYLCASTRGEGSNEKLFFGSGTQLSVL.

This clone appeared a few times. The chain uses TRBV5-5 and TRBJ2-7; D unresolved. The CDR3 contains 11 residues. V was cut by 2 bases and J by 2 bases, with 2 bases left in between. Germline V CDR1 and CDR2: SGHKS, YYEKEE (reference sequence). The CDR3 loop reads CASSFTYEQYF. The CDR3 DNA sequence: TGTGCCAGCAGCTTTACCTACGAGCAGTACTTC.

The chain carries TRBV28 and TRBJ2-5, with D perhaps matching TRBD2 (6 bases). V shed 5 bases and J shed 5 bases, with 15 bases lying between them. The germline V gene has CDR1 MDHEN and CDR2 SYDVKM. CDR3 length: 14 amino acids. CDR3 sequence: CASSTPRETETQYF. The CDR3 DNA sequence: TGTGCCAGCAGTACCCCCCGGGAGACGGAGACCCAGTACTTC.

The V and J genes are TRBV6-5 and TRBJ2-7, with TRBD2 matching over 9 bases. The CDR3 runs 13 residues. Per germline, CDR1 MNHEY and CDR2 SVGAGI. The V and J ends lost 6 bases and 3 bases, in that order; junction bases with no gene match: 3. CDR3 nucleotides: TGTGCCAGCAGGGAACTAGCGGGCTACGAGCAGTACTTC. It encodes CASRELAGYEQYF.

Here the CDR3 reads CASGRTGGIDEKLFF. The CDR3 nucleotides are TGTGCCAGTGGGAGGACAGGGGGCATCGATGAAAAACTGTTTTTT. The gene calls are TRBV19 and TRBJ1-4; TRBD1 matches 11 bases. In germline, CDR1 is LNHDA, CDR2 SQIVND (reference sequence). This CDR3 contains 15 residues. V gave up 8 bases and J gave up 6 bases; unmatched junction bases: 8. Full variable domain (outside the CDR3, taken from reference TRBV19 and TRBJ1-4): DGGITQSPKYLFRKEGQNVTLSCEQNLNHDAMYWYRQDPGQGLRLIYYSQIVNDFQKGDIAEGYSVSREKKESFPLTVTSAQKNPTAFYLCASGRTGGIDEKLFFGSGTQLSVL.

The chain uses TRBV7-6 and TRBJ2-1; D unresolved. The CDR3 has 15 amino acids. CDR1 SGHVS and CDR2 FNYEAQ come from the germline V gene. V was pared by 0 bases and J by 4 bases, with 10 bases between. The CDR3 loop reads CASSLALRVYNEQFF. The CDR3 nucleotides are TGTGCCAGCAGCTTAGCGTTGCGAGTATACAATGAGCAGTTCTTC.

This clone was seen a few times. The V and J genes are TRBV6-4 and TRBJ2-1, with TRBD2 identical over 14 bases. Germline V gives CDR1 MRHNA, CDR2 SNTAGT. The CDR3 consists of 14 residues. V shed 10 bases and J 8 bases; nucleotides not matched to a gene: 7. The CDR3 is CATQSGLAGDEQFF. The CDR3 DNA follows: TGTGCCACTCAATCGGGACTAGCGGGAGATGAGCAGTTCTTC.

This sequence joins TRBV6-5 and TRBJ1-1; 11 bases fit TRBD1. Unmatched junction bases numbered 10, after V lost 5 bases and J lost 11 bases. Per germline, CDR1 MNHEY and CDR2 SVGAGI. The CDR3 is 14 amino acids. Written as DNA, the CDR3 is TGTGCCAGCAGTCCGGACAGGGGGCGTATAGGGGCTTTCTTT. As protein: CASSPDRGRIGAFF.

This sequence joins TRBV7-3 and TRBJ2-7; 9 bases match TRBD1. Germline trimming cut 4 bases from V and 2 bases from J; bases unmatched to any gene: 3. The CDR3 contains 14 residues. Per the germline V gene, CDR1 is SGHTA and CDR2 is FQGTGA. Here the CDR3 reads CASSYGQGPYEQYF. The CDR3 DNA sequence: TGTGCCAGCAGCTACGGACAGGGGCCCTACGAGCAGTACTTC. Combining the CDR3 with reference TRBV7-3 and TRBJ2-7 gives the whole variable domain GAGVSQTPSNKVTEKGKYVELRCDPISGHTALYWYRQSLGQGPEFLIYFQGTGAADDSGLPNDRFFAVRPEGSVSTLKIQRTERGDSAVYLCASSYGQGPYEQYFGPGTRLTVT.

This chain connects TRBV7-9 to TRBJ1-2; 7 bases are shared with TRBD1. The V and J ends lost 5 bases and 7 bases, in that order; junction bases with no gene match: 4. Germline V gene sequence: CDR1 SEHNR, CDR2 FQNEAQ (reference sequence). The CDR3 has 12 residues. CDR3 DNA sequence: TGTGCCAGCAGCCCCAGGGGGTCTGGCTACACCTTC. Its translation: CASSPRGSGYTF.

The chain has TRBV6-5 and TRBJ1-1; possibly TRBD1 for D (5 bases). There are 14 residues in the CDR3. Germline V lookup: CDR1 MNHEY, CDR2 SVGAGI. Trimming removed 2 bases at V and 1 base at J, with 8 bases between. Here the CDR3 reads CASSYQGGNTEAFF. In DNA, the CDR3 is TGTGCCAGCAGTTACCAGGGAGGGAACACTGAAGCTTTCTTT.

The chain uses TRBV7-9 and TRBJ2-3, with D perhaps TRBD1 (6 bases). Germline assignment: CDR1 SEHNR and CDR2 FQNEAQ (reference sequence). The CDR3 has 14 residues. V lost 3 bases and J 2 bases, leaving 9 bases between the germline ends. CDR3 DNA: TGTGCCAGCAGCTTGGACAGCTTCACAGATACGCAGTATTTT. Residues: CASSLDSFTDTQYF.

This chain joins TRBV14 and TRBJ2-7; no clear D gene. The CDR3 sequence is 10 residues long. Trimming shortened V by 8 bases and J by 3 bases, and 5 bases separated the two germline ends. Germline lookup yields CDR1 SGHDN and CDR2 FVKESK. This CDR3 reads CASAHYEQYF. Here the CDR3 DNA reads TGTGCCAGCGCACACTACGAGCAGTACTTC. The full variable domain, in which reference TRBV14 and TRBJ2-7 provide the parts outside the CDR3, is EAGVTQFPSHSVIEKGQTVTLRCDPISGHDNLYWYRRVMGKEIKFLLHFVKESKQDESGMPNNRFLAERTGGTYSTLKVQPAELEDSGVYFCASAHYEQYFGPGTRLTVT.

V gene TRBV27 combines with J gene TRBJ2-7; TRBD2 matches at 11 bases. The CDR3 is made up of 15 amino acids. Losses at the gene ends were 4 bases for V and 1 base for J; bases not matched to a gene: 3. Looked up from germline, CDR1 is MNHEY and CDR2 is SMNVEV (reference sequence). CDR3 sequence (DNA): TGTGCCAGCAGTTATAGCGGGAGGGTTTCCTACGAGCAGTACTTC. Amino acids: CASSYSGRVSYEQYF.

The chain uses TRBV27 and TRBJ1-1; 9 nucleotides match TRBD1. The V gene's germline CDR1 is MNHEY and CDR2 SMNVEV (reference sequence). The CDR3 is 15 residues long. Unmatched junction bases numbered 7, after V lost 6 bases and J lost 2 bases. CDR3 in amino acids: CASSPGTGSNTEAFF. CDR3 DNA: TGTGCCAGCAGCCCGGGGACAGGGTCAAACACTGAAGCTTTCTTT.

J is TRBJ2-3 and V is TRBV10-2; TRBD2 matches 12 bases. Germline CDR1 and CDR2: WSHSY and SAAADI. The trim removed 2 bases at V and 4 bases at J, leaving 7 bases unmatched. The CDR3 has 17 residues. This chain's CDR3 is CASSEATSGRFPDTQYF. CDR3 in DNA: TGCGCCAGCAGTGAGGCGACTAGCGGGAGATTCCCAGATACGCAGTATTTT.

The V and J genes are TRBV20-1 and TRBJ1-2; TRBD1 matches at 7 bases. V lost 6 bases, J lost 6 bases, and 4 bases stayed unmatched. CDR1 DFQATT and CDR2 SNEGSKA come from the germline V gene (reference sequence). The CDR3 consists of 11 residues. DNA of the CDR3: TGCAGTGCAACGACAGGGAATGGCTACACCTTC. As protein: CSATTGNGYTF.

The chain joins TRBV28 to TRBJ1-2; 8 bases line up with TRBD1. The V segment lost 6 bases and the J segment 7 bases; nucleotides outside the gene matches: 13. CDR1 is MDHEN and CDR2 is SYDVKM in the germline V gene. The CDR3 has 15 residues. The CDR3 DNA sequence: TGTGCCAGCAGAACCGGGACAGGCCTTTTAGGTGGCTACACCTTC. Amino acids: CASRTGTGLLGGYTF.

The chain uses TRBV9 and TRBJ2-5; D is unclear. Trimming took off 0 bases at V and 1 base at J, with 4 bases between the two ends. Germline V lookup: CDR1 SGDLS, CDR2 YYNGEE. This CDR3 has 13 residues. CDR3 protein: CASSVVSQETQYF. In nucleotides, the CDR3 is TGTGCCAGCAGCGTAGTCTCCCAAGAGACCCAGTACTTC.